This TCR beta chain was sequenced in a study of cytomegalovirus exposure and HLA in healthy donors. General study findings and limits: One cluster of highly shared sequence variants probably arose as a sequencing artifact.

About this clone itself: Its target is unknown.

From germline, CDR1 is SGHTA and CDR2 FQGNSA. CDR3 size: 15 residues. With V trimmed by 5 bases and J by 6 bases, 10 bases remained unmatched. The study ran its PCR with 60 Vbeta and 13 Jbeta primers. Generated by immunoSEQ multiplex PCR, the TCRdb table keeps only in-frame clones and is missing some. Here the sample spans around 150,000 clones, 70% to 80% being singletons. This receptor was taken from a woman between 35 and 50 years old in good health and CMV-seronegative. Sequencing was performed on PBMCs. This rearrangement joins TRBV7-2 to TRBJ2-7; 10 bases agree with TRBD1. The CDR3 spells CASSKTGGAAGEQYF. The CDR3 bases are TGTGCCAGCAGCAAGACAGGGGGCGCCGCCGGCGAGCAGTACTTC.